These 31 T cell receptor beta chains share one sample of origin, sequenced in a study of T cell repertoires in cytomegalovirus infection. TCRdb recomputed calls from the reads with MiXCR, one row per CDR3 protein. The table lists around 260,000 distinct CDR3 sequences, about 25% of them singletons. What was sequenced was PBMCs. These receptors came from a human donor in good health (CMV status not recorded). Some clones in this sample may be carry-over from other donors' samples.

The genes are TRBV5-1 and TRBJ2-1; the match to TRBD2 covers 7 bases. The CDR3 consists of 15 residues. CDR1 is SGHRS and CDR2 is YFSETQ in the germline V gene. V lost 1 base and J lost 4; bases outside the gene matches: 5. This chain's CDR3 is CASSLQRGVYNEQFF. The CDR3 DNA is TGCGCCAGCAGCTTGCAGCGGGGAGTATACAATGAGCAGTTCTTC.

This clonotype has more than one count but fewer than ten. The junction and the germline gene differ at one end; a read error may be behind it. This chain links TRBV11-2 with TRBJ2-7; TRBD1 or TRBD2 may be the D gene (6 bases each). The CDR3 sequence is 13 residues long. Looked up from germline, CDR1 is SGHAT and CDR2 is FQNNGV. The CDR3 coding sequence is TGTGCTAGCAGCTTAGATACGGGGGCCGAGCAGTACTTC. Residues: CASSLDTGAEQYF.

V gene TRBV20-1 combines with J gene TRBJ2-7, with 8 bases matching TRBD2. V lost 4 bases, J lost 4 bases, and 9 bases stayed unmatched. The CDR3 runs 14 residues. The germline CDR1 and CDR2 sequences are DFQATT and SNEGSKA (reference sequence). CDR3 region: CSAKRSGGVYEQYF. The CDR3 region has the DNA TGCAGTGCTAAGAGGAGCGGGGGTGTGTACGAGCAGTACTTC.

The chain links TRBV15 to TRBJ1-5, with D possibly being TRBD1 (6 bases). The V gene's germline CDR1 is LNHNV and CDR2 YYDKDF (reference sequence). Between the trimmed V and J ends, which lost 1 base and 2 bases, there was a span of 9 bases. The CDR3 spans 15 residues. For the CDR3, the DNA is TGTGCCACCAGCAGAGGTTCAGGGGGCAATCAGCCCCAGCATTTT. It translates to CATSRGSGGNQPQHF.

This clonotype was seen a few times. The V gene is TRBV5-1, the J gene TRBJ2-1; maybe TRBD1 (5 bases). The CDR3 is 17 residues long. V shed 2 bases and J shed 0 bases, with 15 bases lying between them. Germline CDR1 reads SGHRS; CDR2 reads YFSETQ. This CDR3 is CASSFGLRTHSYNEQFF. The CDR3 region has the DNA TGCGCCAGCAGCTTCGGGCTTAGGACACACTCCTACAATGAGCAGTTCTTC.

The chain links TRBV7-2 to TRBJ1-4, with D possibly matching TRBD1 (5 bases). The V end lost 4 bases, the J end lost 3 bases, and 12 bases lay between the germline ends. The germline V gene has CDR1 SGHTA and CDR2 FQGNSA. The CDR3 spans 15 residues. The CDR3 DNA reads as TGTGCCAGCAGCTACTCTTGGGGGGCTAATGAAAAACTGTTTTTT. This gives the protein CASSYSWGANEKLFF.

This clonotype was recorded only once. CDR3 protein: CSVEREITDTQYF. The DNA for the CDR3 is TGCAGCGTTGAAAGGGAAATCACAGATACGCAGTATTTT. The V call is TRBV29-1, the J call TRBJ2-3; D not resolved. The germline gives CDR1 SQVTM, CDR2 ANQGSEA. Trimming removed 2 bases from V and 2 bases from J, with 8 bases in between. CDR3 length: 13 residues.

The CDR3 loop is CASGFLGQGHGELFF. CDR3 nucleotides: TGTGCTAGTGGTTTTCTTGGACAGGGCCACGGGGAGCTGTTTTTT. The chain combines TRBV12-5 with TRBJ2-2; 8 bases fit TRBD1. CDR1 is LGHNT, CDR2 FRNRAP, per germline. The CDR3 is made up of 15 amino acids. Unmatched junction bases numbered 7, after V lost 3 bases and J lost 7 bases.

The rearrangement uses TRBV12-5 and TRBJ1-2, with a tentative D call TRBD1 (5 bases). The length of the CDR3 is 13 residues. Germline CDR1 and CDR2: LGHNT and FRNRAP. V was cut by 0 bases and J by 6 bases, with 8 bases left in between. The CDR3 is CASGLVGGDGYTF. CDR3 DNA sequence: TGTGCTAGTGGTTTGGTCGGAGGGGATGGCTACACCTTC.

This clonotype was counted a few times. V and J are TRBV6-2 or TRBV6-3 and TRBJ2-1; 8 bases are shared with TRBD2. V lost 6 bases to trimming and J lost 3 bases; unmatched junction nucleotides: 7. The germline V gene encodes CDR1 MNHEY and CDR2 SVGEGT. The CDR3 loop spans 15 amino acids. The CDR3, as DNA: TGTGCCAGCAGCTATACTAGCGGACACTACAATGAGCAGTTCTTC. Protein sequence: CASSYTSGHYNEQFF.

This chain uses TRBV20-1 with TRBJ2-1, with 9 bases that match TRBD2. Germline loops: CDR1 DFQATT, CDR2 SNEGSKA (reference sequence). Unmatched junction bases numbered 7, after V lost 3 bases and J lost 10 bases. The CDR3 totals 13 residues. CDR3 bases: TGCAGTGCTAGGGTAGCGGGAGCGAGGGAGCAGTTCTTC. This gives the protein CSARVAGAREQFF.

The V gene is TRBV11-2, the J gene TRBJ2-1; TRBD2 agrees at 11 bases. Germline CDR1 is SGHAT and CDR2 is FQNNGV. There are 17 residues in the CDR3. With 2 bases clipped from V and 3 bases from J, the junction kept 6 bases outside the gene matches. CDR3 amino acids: CASSLRETSGNYNEQFF. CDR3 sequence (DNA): TGTGCCAGCAGCTTAAGGGAGACTAGCGGGAACTACAATGAGCAGTTCTTC. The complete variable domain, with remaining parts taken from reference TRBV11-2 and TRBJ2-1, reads EAGVAQSPRYKIIEKRQSVAFWCNPISGHATLYWYQQILGQGPKLLIQFQNNGVVDDSQLPKDRFSAERLKGVDSTLKIQPAKLEDSAVYLCASSLRETSGNYNEQFFGPGTRLTVL.

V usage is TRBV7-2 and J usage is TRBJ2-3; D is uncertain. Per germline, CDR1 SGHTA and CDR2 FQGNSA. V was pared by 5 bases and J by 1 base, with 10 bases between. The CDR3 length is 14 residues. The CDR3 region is CASSPDPGTDTQYF. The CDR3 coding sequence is TGTGCCAGCAGCCCGGACCCGGGCACAGATACGCAGTATTTT.

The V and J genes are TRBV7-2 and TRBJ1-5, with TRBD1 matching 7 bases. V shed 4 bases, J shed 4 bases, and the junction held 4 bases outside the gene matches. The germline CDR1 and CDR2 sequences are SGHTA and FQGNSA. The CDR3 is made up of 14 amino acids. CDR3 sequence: CASSWRQGNQPQHF. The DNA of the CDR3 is TGTGCCAGCAGCTGGCGACAGGGTAATCAGCCCCAGCATTTT.

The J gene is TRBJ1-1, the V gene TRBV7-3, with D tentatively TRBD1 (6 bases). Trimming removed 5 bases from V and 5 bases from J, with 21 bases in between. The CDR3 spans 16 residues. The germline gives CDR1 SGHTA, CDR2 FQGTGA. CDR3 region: CASSVNPQGWETEAFF. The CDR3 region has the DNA TGTGCCAGCAGCGTAAACCCACAGGGATGGGAAACTGAAGCTTTCTTT.

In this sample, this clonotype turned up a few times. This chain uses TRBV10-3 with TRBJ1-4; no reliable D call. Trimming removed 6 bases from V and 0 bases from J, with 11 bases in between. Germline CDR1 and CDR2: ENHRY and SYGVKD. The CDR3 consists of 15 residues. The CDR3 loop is CAIRMDGSTNEKLFF. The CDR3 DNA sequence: TGTGCCATCAGAATGGACGGATCAACTAATGAAAAACTGTTTTTT.

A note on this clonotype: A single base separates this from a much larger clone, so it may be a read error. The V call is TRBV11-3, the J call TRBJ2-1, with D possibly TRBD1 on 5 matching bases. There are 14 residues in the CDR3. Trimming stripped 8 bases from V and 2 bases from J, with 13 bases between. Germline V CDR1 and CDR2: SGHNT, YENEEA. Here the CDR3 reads CASGSDSAYNEQFF. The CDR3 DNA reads TGTGCCAGCGGCTCCGACAGTGCCTACAATGAGCAGTTCTTC.

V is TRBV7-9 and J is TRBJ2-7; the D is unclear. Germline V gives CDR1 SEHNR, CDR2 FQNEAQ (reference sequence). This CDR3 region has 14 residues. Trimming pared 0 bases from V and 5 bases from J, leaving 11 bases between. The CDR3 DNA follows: TGTGCCAGCAGCTTAGCAGGGATACTCCACGAGCAGTACTTC. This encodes CASSLAGILHEQYF.

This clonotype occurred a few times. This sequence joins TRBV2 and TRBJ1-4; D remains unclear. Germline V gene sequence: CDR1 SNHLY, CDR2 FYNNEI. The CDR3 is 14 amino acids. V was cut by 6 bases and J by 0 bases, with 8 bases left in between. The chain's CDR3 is CASRIVATNEKLFF. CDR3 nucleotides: TGTGCCAGCAGGATCGTTGCAACTAATGAAAAACTGTTTTTT. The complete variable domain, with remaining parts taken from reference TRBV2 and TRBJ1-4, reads EPEVTQTPSHQVTQMGQEVILRCVPISNHLYFYWYRQILGQKVEFLVSFYNNEISEKSEIFDDQFSVERPDGSNFTLKIRSTKLEDSAMYFCASRIVATNEKLFFGSGTQLSVL.

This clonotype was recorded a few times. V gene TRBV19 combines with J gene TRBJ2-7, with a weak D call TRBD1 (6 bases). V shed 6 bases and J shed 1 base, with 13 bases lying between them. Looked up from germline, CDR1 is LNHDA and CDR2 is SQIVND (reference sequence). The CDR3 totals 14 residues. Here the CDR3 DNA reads TGTGCCAGTAGCCCGACAAGGGGGTCCTACGAGCAGTACTTC. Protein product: CASSPTRGSYEQYF.

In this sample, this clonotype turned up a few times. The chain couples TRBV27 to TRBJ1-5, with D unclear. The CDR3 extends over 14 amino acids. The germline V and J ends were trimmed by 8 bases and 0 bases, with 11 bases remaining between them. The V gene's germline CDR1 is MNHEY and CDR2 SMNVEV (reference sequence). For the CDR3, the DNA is TGTGCCAGCCGTCGACATATTAGCAATCAGCCCCAGCATTTT. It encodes CASRRHISNQPQHF.

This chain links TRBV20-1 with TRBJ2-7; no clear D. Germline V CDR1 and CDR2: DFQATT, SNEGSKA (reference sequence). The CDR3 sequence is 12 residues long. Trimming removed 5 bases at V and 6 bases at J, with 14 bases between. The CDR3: CSAPRELLEQYF. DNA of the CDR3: TGCAGTGCTCCCCGAGAACTGCTCGAGCAGTACTTC.

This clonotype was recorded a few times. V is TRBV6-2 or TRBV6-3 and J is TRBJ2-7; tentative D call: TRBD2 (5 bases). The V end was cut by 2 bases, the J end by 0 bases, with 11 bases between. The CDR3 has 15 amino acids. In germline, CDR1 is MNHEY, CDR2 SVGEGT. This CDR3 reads CASSYGAESSYEQYF. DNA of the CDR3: TGTGCCAGCAGTTACGGAGCGGAGAGCTCCTACGAGCAGTACTTC.

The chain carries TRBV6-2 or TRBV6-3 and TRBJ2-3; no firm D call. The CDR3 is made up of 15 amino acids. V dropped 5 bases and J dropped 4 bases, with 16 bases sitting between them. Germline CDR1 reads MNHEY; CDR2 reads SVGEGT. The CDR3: CASSPKVFVPDTQYF. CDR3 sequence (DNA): TGTGCCAGCAGTCCAAAAGTTTTCGTCCCAGATACGCAGTATTTT.

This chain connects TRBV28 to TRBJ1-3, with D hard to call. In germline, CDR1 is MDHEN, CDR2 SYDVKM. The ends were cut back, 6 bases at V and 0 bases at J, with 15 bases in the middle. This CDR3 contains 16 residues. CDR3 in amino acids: CASSRAGRSSGNTIYF. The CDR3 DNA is TGTGCCAGCAGCCGGGCGGGAAGGAGCTCTGGAAACACCATATATTTT.

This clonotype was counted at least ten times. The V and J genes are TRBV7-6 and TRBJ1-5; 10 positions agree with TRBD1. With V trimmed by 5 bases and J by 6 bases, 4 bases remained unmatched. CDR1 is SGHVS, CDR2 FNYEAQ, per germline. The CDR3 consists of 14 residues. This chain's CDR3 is CASSAGTGVQPQHF. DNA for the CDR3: TGTGCCAGCAGCGCCGGGACAGGGGTTCAGCCCCAGCATTTT.

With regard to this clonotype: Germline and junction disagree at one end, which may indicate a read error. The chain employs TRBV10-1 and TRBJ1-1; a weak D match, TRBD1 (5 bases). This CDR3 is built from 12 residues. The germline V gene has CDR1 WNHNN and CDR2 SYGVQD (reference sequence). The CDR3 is CAPFEGNPEAFF. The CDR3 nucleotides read TGCGCCCCCTTTGAGGGGAACCCTGAAGCTTTCTTT.

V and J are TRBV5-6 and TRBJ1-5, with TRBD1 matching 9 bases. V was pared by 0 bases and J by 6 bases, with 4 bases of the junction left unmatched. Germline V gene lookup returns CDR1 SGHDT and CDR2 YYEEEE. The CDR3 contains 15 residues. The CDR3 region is CASSLGQGDVQPQHF. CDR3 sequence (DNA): TGTGCCAGCAGCTTGGGACAGGGGGACGTTCAGCCCCAGCATTTT.

The CDR3 DNA follows: TGTGCCAGCAGATACCCTAGCACAGATACGCAGTATTTT. This codes for CASRYPSTDTQYF. V and J are TRBV11-2 and TRBJ2-3, with D hard to call. Germline V gives CDR1 SGHAT, CDR2 FQNNGV. V was trimmed by 6 bases and J by 0 bases, leaving 7 bases between them. The CDR3 covers 13 residues.

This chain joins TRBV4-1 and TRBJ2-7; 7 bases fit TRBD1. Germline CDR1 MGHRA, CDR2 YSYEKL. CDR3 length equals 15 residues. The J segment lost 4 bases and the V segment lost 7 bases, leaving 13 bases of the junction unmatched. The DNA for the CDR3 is TGCGCCAGCAAAATCCGACAGGGTTTTTGGTACGAGCAGTACTTC. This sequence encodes CASKIRQGFWYEQYF.

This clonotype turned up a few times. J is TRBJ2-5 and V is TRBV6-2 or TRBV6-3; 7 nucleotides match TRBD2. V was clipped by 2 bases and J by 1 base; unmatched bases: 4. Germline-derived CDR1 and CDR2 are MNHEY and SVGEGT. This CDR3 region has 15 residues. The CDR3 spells CASSYERDPQETQYF. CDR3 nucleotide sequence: TGTGCCAGCAGTTACGAGCGGGATCCCCAAGAGACCCAGTACTTC.